Each of the 2 T cell receptor beta chains below was sequenced from the same sample in a study of T-cell memory formation after mild COVID-19. One entry per CDR3 protein, called by TCRdb with MiXCR from the 5' RACE reads. The sample holds roughly 510,000 distinct CDR3 sequences, roughly 17% seen once. The specimen sequenced was PBMCs or a T cell subset sorted from them (not recorded which). The source of these receptors is an adult woman who had mild COVID-19 (a few samples of this study predate the infection). Cell type and time point are not known.

This clonotype was seen a few times. The V and J genes are TRBV6-5 and TRBJ2-7, with TRBD1 matching over 9 bases. The V segment lost 6 bases and the J segment 0 bases; nucleotides outside the gene matches: 3. Germline lookup yields CDR1 MNHEY and CDR2 SVGAGI. The CDR3 covers 14 residues. The CDR3 nucleotides read TGTGCCAGCAGGACAGGGGGAGTCTCCTACGAGCAGTACTTC. Its protein is CASRTGGVSYEQYF.

The J gene is TRBJ2-2, the V gene TRBV20-1; a possible D gene is TRBD2 (5 bases). The CDR3 consists of 15 residues. Germline V lookup: CDR1 DFQATT, CDR2 SNEGSKA (reference sequence). The germline V and J ends were trimmed by 5 bases and 1 base, with 14 bases remaining between them. The CDR3 reads CSAPSPPLNTGELFF. The CDR3 nucleotides read TGCAGTGCTCCTAGCCCTCCCCTGAACACCGGGGAGCTGTTTTTT.